This passage covers 5 T cell receptor beta chains from one sample sequenced in a study of regulatory T cells in long-lasting Graves disease. Arm-PCR of CDR3 regions with iRepertoire HTBI primers generated TCR beta libraries. TCRdb used MiXCR to reprocess the multiplex PCR reads, holding one entry per CDR3 protein. This table holds just over 600,000 distinct CDR3 sequences, roughly 16% found once. As to time point: newly diagnosed GD, antithyroid drugs for less than 3 months. PBMCs provided the RNA from which the TCR library was made. The same specimen was also included in a second study, on T cells in Graves' hyperthyroidism and ophthalmopathy.

Material: peripheral blood mononuclear cells (PBMCs), obtained at new diagnosis, from a patient treated with antithyroid drugs. The receptors derive from a woman aged 25 to 39 with Graves disease.

This clonotype was picked up many times. The V gene is TRBV25-1, the J gene TRBJ1-4, with D unclear. V was clipped by 3 bases and J by 3 bases, with 11 bases between them. The CDR3 has 15 amino acids. CDR1 is MGHDK and CDR2 is SYGVNS in the germline V gene. The CDR3 DNA reads as TGTGCCAGCAGTGACCCGCGGCAGGCTAATGAAAAACTGTTTTTT. Protein sequence: CASSDPRQANEKLFF.

The chain joins TRBV28 to TRBJ1-4; 8 bases match TRBD1. Germline values: CDR1 MDHEN, CDR2 SYDVKM. The CDR3 totals 15 residues. V shed 7 bases, J shed 5 bases, and the junction held 9 bases outside the gene matches. CDR3 sequence: CASTSWDRWNEKLFF. The CDR3, as DNA: TGTGCCAGCACCTCCTGGGACAGGTGGAATGAAAAACTGTTTTTT.

The chain is built from TRBV10-3 and TRBJ2-3; 8 bases map to TRBD2. V shed 11 bases, J shed 5 bases, and the junction held 9 bases outside the gene matches. Germline assignment: CDR1 ENHRY and CDR2 SYGVKD. This CDR3 is 13 amino acids long. CDR3 region: CAGSGSEKDTQYF. Here the CDR3 DNA reads TGTGCCGGGAGCGGGAGCGAGAAAGATACGCAGTATTTT.

J is TRBJ2-7 and V is TRBV6-1; 10 nucleotides match TRBD1. CDR1 MNHNS and CDR2 SASEGT come from the germline V gene. The J segment lost 0 bases and the V segment lost 3 bases, leaving 2 bases of the junction unmatched. This CDR3 contains 15 residues. The CDR3 DNA reads as TGTGCCAGCAGTGAGGACAGGGGGGCCTCCTACGAGCAGTACTTC. Translation gives CASSEDRGASYEQYF.

The J gene is TRBJ2-7, the V gene TRBV6-1, with 8 bases aligning to TRBD1. Trimming took 6 bases from V and 3 from J; bases not matched to a gene: 4. The CDR3 has 13 amino acids. The germline V gene has CDR1 MNHNS and CDR2 SASEGT. The CDR3 reads CASRLGQDYEQYF. The CDR3 DNA is TGTGCCAGCAGATTGGGACAGGACTACGAGCAGTACTTC.